Shown below are 16 T cell receptor beta chains from a single sample sequenced in a study of glioma-infiltrating T cells after dendritic cell vaccination (dated by TCRdb to 2016 to 2017). Sample time point, as interpreted from the label and publication: after dendritic cell vaccination, including at tumor progression/relapse. Library creation used the immunoSEQ multiplex PCR assay. TCRdb limited this immuneACCESS table to in-frame rearrangements with V and J called. A share of clones is missing; checked studies link under half to unresolved V genes, and the rest is unexplained. Across this sample there are about 65,000 clones, with 86% seen only once. The ten largest clones take up roughly 10% of the sample. The sample consisted of blood, taken after dendritic cell vaccination. The receptor source for this set is a human donor with glioblastoma.

The chain uses TRBV6-5 and TRBJ2-5, with D possibly matching TRBD2 (6 bases). Deletions cut 2 bases from V and 4 bases from J, with 14 bases between. This CDR3 spans 15 amino acids. Germline lookup yields CDR1 MNHEY and CDR2 SVGAGI. CDR3: CASSYRGTSGETQYF. The CDR3 nucleotides are TGTGCCAGCAGTTACCGCGGGACCTCCGGAGAGACCCAGTACTTC.

CDR3 region: CASSRGVGGEKLFF. In nucleotides, the CDR3 is TGTGCCAGCAGCCGAGGGGTAGGGGGTGAAAAACTGTTTTTT. The chain is built from TRBV7-2 and TRBJ1-4, with TRBD1 as a possible D gene (6 bases). Per the germline V gene, CDR1 is SGHTA and CDR2 is FQGNSA. The V gene lost 5 bases and the J gene lost 7 bases, with 14 bases spanning the gap. CDR3 length: 14 residues.

V usage is TRBV4-2 and J usage is TRBJ2-2; 7 nucleotides match TRBD2. Trimming took 3 bases from V and 2 from J; bases not matched to a gene: 6. This CDR3 region has 16 residues. Germline lookup yields CDR1 LGHNA and CDR2 YNFKEQ. CDR3 loop: CASSHASGVNTGELFF. DNA for the CDR3: TGTGCCAGCAGCCATGCAAGCGGGGTCAACACCGGGGAGCTGTTTTTT.

V gene TRBV14 combines with J gene TRBJ2-3; D not resolved. In germline, CDR1 is SGHDN, CDR2 FVKESK. V gave up 0 bases and J gave up 2 bases, with 9 bases separating them. This CDR3 is built from 15 residues. The CDR3: CASSQDWSHTDTQYF. The CDR3 DNA follows: TGTGCCAGCAGCCAAGACTGGTCACACACAGATACGCAGTATTTT.

The rearrangement links TRBV30 to TRBJ1-5, with a weak D call TRBD1 (5 bases). Germline CDR1 GTSNPN, CDR2 SVGIG (reference sequence). CDR3 length: 13 residues. Deletions cut 0 bases from V and 7 bases from J, with 10 bases between. The CDR3 loop reads CAWSVQDRQPQHF. The CDR3 DNA is TGTGCCTGGAGTGTACAGGATAGACAGCCCCAGCATTTT.

The gene calls are TRBV7-2 and TRBJ2-1; TRBD1 aligns across 8 bases. CDR3 length: 16 amino acids. The junction had 9 bases not matched to a gene; V was cut back by 4 bases and J by 4 bases. The germline V gene has CDR1 SGHTA and CDR2 FQGNSA. The CDR3 sequence: CASSSAGGSLYNEQFF. The CDR3 DNA follows: TGTGCCAGCAGCTCTGCAGGGGGCAGCCTTTACAATGAGCAGTTCTTC.

V gene TRBV19 combines with J gene TRBJ1-2; D uncertain. Trimming left V 3 bases short and J 4 bases short, with 9 bases between. This CDR3 is built from 13 residues. Germline assignment: CDR1 LNHDA and CDR2 SQIVND (reference sequence). The CDR3 DNA reads as TGTGCCAGTAGTATCACGGAGATCTATGGCTACACCTTC. Its translation: CASSITEIYGYTF.

The J gene is TRBJ2-7, the V gene TRBV7-3, with TRBD2 identical over 10 bases. The CDR3 consists of 16 residues. V gave up 2 bases and J gave up 1 base; unmatched junction bases: 5. CDR1 and CDR2 (germline): SGHTA, FQGTGA. CDR3 nucleotides: TGTGCCAGCAGCTTAGGGGCTAGCGGGAGTTCCTACGAGCAGTACTTC. It translates to CASSLGASGSSYEQYF. Complete variable domain (other parts from reference TRBV7-3 and TRBJ2-7): GAGVSQTPSNKVTEKGKYVELRCDPISGHTALYWYRQSLGQGPEFLIYFQGTGAADDSGLPNDRFFAVRPEGSVSTLKIQRTERGDSAVYLCASSLGASGSSYEQYFGPGTRLTVT.

The rearrangement links TRBV5-1 to TRBJ2-1; 9 nucleotides match TRBD1. CDR1 is SGHRS and CDR2 is YFSETQ in the germline V gene. J lost 5 bases, V lost 0 bases, and 3 bases had no gene match. The CDR3 contains 15 residues. This chain's CDR3 is CASSLGYRGHNEQFF. The CDR3 region has the DNA TGCGCCAGCAGCTTGGGATACAGGGGGCACAATGAGCAGTTCTTC.

This rearrangement joins TRBV19 to TRBJ2-7; a weak D match, TRBD1 (5 bases). Germline values: CDR1 LNHDA, CDR2 SQIVND (reference sequence). CDR3 size: 12 residues. V was clipped by 10 bases and J by 5 bases, with 15 bases between them. The DNA for the CDR3 is TGTGCCATTCCACCCAGGGTCCACGAGCAGTACTTC. Translated, it gives CAIPPRVHEQYF. The full variable domain, its missing parts supplied by reference TRBV19 and TRBJ2-7, is DGGITQSPKYLFRKEGQNVTLSCEQNLNHDAMYWYRQDPGQGLRLIYYSQIVNDFQKGDIAEGYSVSREKKESFPLTVTSAQKNPTAFYLCAIPPRVHEQYFGPGTRLTVT.

V usage is TRBV20-1 and J usage is TRBJ1-2; D not resolved. The CDR3 is 11 residues long. CDR1 and CDR2 (germline): DFQATT, SNEGSKA (reference sequence). The ends were cut back, 4 bases at V and 7 bases at J, with 10 bases in the middle. The CDR3, as DNA: TGCAGTGCTAAACCCCGGAGTGGCTACACCTTC. Protein: CSAKPRSGYTF.

The genes are TRBV9 and TRBJ2-1; D may be TRBD2 (6 bases). This CDR3 is 15 amino acids long. V was cut by 0 bases and J by 6 bases, with 13 bases left in between. CDR1 is SGDLS and CDR2 is YYNGEE in the germline V gene. Here the CDR3 DNA reads TGTGCCAGCAGCGTAGCCCCGGGAGCGGGCAATGAGCAGTTCTTC. It encodes CASSVAPGAGNEQFF.

The rearrangement links TRBV10-2 to TRBJ1-3; TRBD1 aligns across 10 bases. V was clipped by 4 bases and J by 5 bases; unmatched bases: 2. CDR1 and CDR2 from the germline V gene are WSHSY and SAAADI. The length of the CDR3 is 14 residues. The CDR3 sequence: CASSVGQGRNTIYF. The CDR3 DNA is TGCGCCAGCAGTGTGGGACAGGGGAGAAACACCATATATTTT.

The rearrangement links TRBV21-1 to TRBJ2-7; the table gives TRBD1 as D, unverified against the DNA. TRBV21-1 is a listed pseudogene. The CDR3 is 17 amino acids. CDR3 in amino acids: CASSKAGLVPLRCEQYF. CDR3 DNA: TGTGCCAGCAGCAAAGCGGGGCTAGTGCCCCTCCGCTGCGAGCAGTACTTC.

The V gene is TRBV7-2, the J gene TRBJ2-5; 8 nucleotides line up with TRBD1. CDR3 size: 15 residues. Trimming removed 4 bases from V and 5 bases from J; junction bases left unmatched: 9. The germline V gene has CDR1 SGHTA and CDR2 FQGNSA. CDR3 loop: CASSWKTGVQETQYF. Here the CDR3 DNA reads TGTGCCAGCAGCTGGAAGACAGGGGTCCAGGAGACCCAGTACTTC.

This clone has just a few counts. The V and J genes are TRBV4-2 and TRBJ1-2; D not certain. Germline CDR1 LGHNA, CDR2 YNFKEQ. This CDR3 is 14 amino acids long. The V end was cut by 5 bases, the J end by 8 bases, with 18 bases between. The CDR3 nucleotides read TGTGCCAGCAGCTCATCCGTACACCAGGCCGGCTACACCTTC. The encoded protein is CASSSSVHQAGYTF.